Shown below are 14 T cell receptor beta chains from a single sample sequenced in a study of radiotherapy plus CTLA-4 blockade in lung cancer. This table comes from immunoSEQ multiplex PCR, and its TCRdb copy is limited to in-frame clones, with some not included. The sample holds roughly 90,000 clones, around 78% seen once. The sample consisted of peripheral blood, taken from a patient treated with radiotherapy plus ipilimumab. All receptors come from a human donor with non-small cell lung cancer who had a partial response to radiotherapy plus ipilimumab. Some clones in this sample may be carry-over from other donors' samples.

This clone was seen once. This chain joins TRBV7-9 and TRBJ1-6; D remains ambiguous. Trimming removed 6 bases at V and 12 bases at J, with 21 bases between. The CDR3 contains 15 residues. Germline lookup yields CDR1 SEHNR and CDR2 FQNEAQ (reference sequence). CDR3 region: CASSSAGMPMGPLHF. In nucleotides, the CDR3 is TGTGCCAGCAGTTCGGCCGGGATGCCTATGGGACCCCTCCACTTT.

The chain is built from TRBV28 and TRBJ2-3, with D uncertain. CDR1 and CDR2 from the germline V gene are MDHEN and SYDVKM. V lost 5 bases and J lost 9, with 12 bases in between. CDR3 length: 12 residues. In DNA form, the CDR3 reads TGTGCCAGCAGTCCAGAATACGGGACGCAGTATTTT. Residues: CASSPEYGTQYF.

The V and J genes are TRBV7-9 and TRBJ2-5, with D possibly matching TRBD1 (6 bases). Germline CDR1 SEHNR, CDR2 FQNEAQ (reference sequence). The CDR3 extends over 15 amino acids. Trimming left V 1 base short and J 4 bases short, with 13 bases between. Here the CDR3 DNA reads TGTGCCAGCAGCTTAGTCTCTACAGGGCTAGAGACCCAGTACTTC. Protein sequence: CASSLVSTGLETQYF.

V gene TRBV6-6 combines with J gene TRBJ2-3; 11 nucleotides agree with TRBD2. With V trimmed by 6 bases and J by 2 bases, 7 bases remained unmatched. Per germline, CDR1 MNHNY and CDR2 SVGAGI (reference sequence). The CDR3 has 16 amino acids. The CDR3 reads CASSPAGLAATDTQYF. The CDR3 DNA reads as TGTGCCAGCAGCCCCGCGGGACTAGCGGCCACAGATACGCAGTATTTT.

The V and J genes are TRBV6-1 and TRBJ1-1; D is uncertain. The CDR3 sequence is 13 residues long. Germline V CDR1 and CDR2: MNHNS, SASEGT. Deletions cut 5 bases from V and 0 bases from J, with 7 bases between. The CDR3 is CASSLQMNTEAFF. DNA for the CDR3: TGTGCCAGCAGTCTTCAGATGAACACTGAAGCTTTCTTT.

The genes are TRBV28 and TRBJ2-7, with a tentative D call TRBD1 (6 bases). This CDR3 is built from 15 residues. V was pared by 4 bases and J by 5 bases, with 18 bases between. Germline CDR1 is MDHEN and CDR2 is SYDVKM. The CDR3: CASSSHRVGLDEQYF. CDR3 coding DNA: TGTGCCAGCAGTTCCCACAGGGTAGGTTTGGACGAGCAGTACTTC.

The chain has TRBV6-5 and TRBJ2-3; 7 bases map to TRBD1. Germline V gives CDR1 MNHEY, CDR2 SVGAGI. V trimming: 2 bases; J trimming: 5 bases; junction bases outside the gene matches: 7. The CDR3 consists of 15 residues. The CDR3 DNA is TGTGCCAGCAGTTACCAATCAACAGGGGTAGATACGCAGTATTTT. It yields the protein CASSYQSTGVDTQYF.

V and J are TRBV5-1 and TRBJ1-1; TRBD1 matches 7 bases. There are 15 residues in the CDR3. The V and J ends lost 7 bases and 3 bases, in that order; junction bases with no gene match: 12. The germline V gene has CDR1 SGHRS and CDR2 YFSETQ. The CDR3 here is CASRRRQGDDTEAFF. CDR3 DNA sequence: TGCGCCAGCCGAAGGAGACAGGGAGATGACACTGAAGCTTTCTTT.

This clone was counted a single time. This chain links TRBV7-3 with TRBJ1-6; possible D gene TRBD1, 5 bases. CDR1 is SGHTA, CDR2 FQGTGA, per germline. The V end was cut by 0 bases, the J end by 5 bases, with 11 bases between. The length of the CDR3 is 16 residues. DNA for the CDR3: TGTGCCAGCAGCTTAACCGCGGCAGGGAATAATTCACCCCTCCACTTT. Translation gives CASSLTAAGNNSPLHF.

This clone turned up a few times. The sample has other DNA sequences that encode this CDR3 too. CDR3 residues: CASSLRGSGNEQFF. CDR3 bases: TGTGCCAGCAGCTTGCGCGGGTCCGGCAATGAGCAGTTCTTC. The chain uses TRBV7-9 and TRBJ2-1, with a weak D call TRBD2 (5 bases). The CDR3 consists of 14 residues. V was cut by 3 bases and J by 6 bases, with 12 bases left in between. Germline V gives CDR1 SEHNR, CDR2 FQNEAQ (reference sequence).

This rearrangement joins TRBV18 to TRBJ1-5, with D maybe TRBD1 (6 bases). Deletions cut 4 bases from V and 1 base from J, with 8 bases between. The CDR3 covers 14 residues. Looked up from germline, CDR1 is KGHSH and CDR2 is LQKENI. CDR3 coding DNA: TGTGCCAGCTCACAGAGGGGGAGCAATCAGCCCCAGCATTTT. It specifies CASSQRGSNQPQHF.

V is TRBV27 and J is TRBJ2-7; unclear D gene. Trimming removed 0 bases at V and 4 bases at J, with 7 bases between. The CDR3 is made up of 13 amino acids. CDR1 and CDR2 from the germline V gene are MNHEY and SMNVEV (reference sequence). The CDR3 coding sequence is TGTGCCAGCAGTTTATCGGCAGTTTACGAGCAGTACTTC. Translation gives CASSLSAVYEQYF.

The chain joins TRBV5-4 to TRBJ2-1; D might be TRBD1 (5 bases). Germline CDR1 is SGHNT and CDR2 is YYREEE (reference sequence). The CDR3 contains 17 residues. V shed 1 base and J shed 6 bases, with 20 bases lying between them. CDR3 nucleotide sequence: TGTGCCAGCAGCTTGTTTGGTATCTCAGTGGGGCGCAATGAGCAGTTCTTC. It codes for CASSLFGISVGRNEQFF.

The chain carries TRBV18 and TRBJ2-5; 9 positions agree with TRBD2. In germline, CDR1 is KGHSH, CDR2 LQKENI. This CDR3 has 16 residues. J was trimmed by 1 base and V by 2 bases; bases with no gene match: 5. Here the CDR3 DNA reads TGTGCCAGCTCACCAATTTCTAGCGGGGCCCAAGAGACCCAGTACTTC. It codes for CASSPISSGAQETQYF.